The subject of this entry is one T cell receptor (beta chain). The target antigen is unknown. Gene labels here are mouse ones. Documented time point: mouse harvest day 7 after allogeneic transplant. Mouse grafts combined 10^7 T-cell-depleted bone marrow cells with 10^6 splenic CD5+ T cells. This mouse GVHD model was MHC-mismatched B6 to BALB/c, profiled day 7 or 14. Survey-depth TCRbeta CDR3 sequencing reported V/J genes and productive frequencies. Sequencing used immunoSEQ multiplex PCR; TCRdb keeps in-frame clones, though not all of them. There are 9,000 to 9,500 clones in the sample; more than 40% occur only once, and roughly 7.1% lies in the top ten. The record originates from a study of tissue T cells after allogeneic stem cell transplantation. Study findings and constraints: Anatomically similar tissues had similar TCR repertoires within each patient. In patients and mice, blood and spleen missed much of tissue repertoire.

This clonotype was obtained from a female BALB/c mouse given C57BL/6 T cells with graft-versus-host disease after an allogeneic hematopoietic cell transplant. What was sequenced was gut tissue.

The DNA read from the CDR3 is TGTGCCTGGAGTCTGGACTGGGGGGAGGAACAGTAC. Protein sequence: CAWSLDWGEEQY. The full-length CDR3 reads as CAWSLDWGEEQYF. The chain employs TRBV31 and TRBJ2-7, with 11 bases lining up with TRBD2. The CDR3 extends 1 residue past the end of the read, so its final part is completed from the germline J gene. The germline CDR1 and CDR2 sequences are GKSSPN and SITVG. J was trimmed by 7 bases and V by 0 bases; bases with no gene match: 2. The CDR3 has 13 residues. Together with reference TRBV31 and TRBJ2-7, the CDR3 gives the full variable domain: AQTIHQWPVAEIKAVGSPLSLGCTIKGKSSPNLYWYWQATGGTLQQLFYSITVGQVESVVQLNLSASRPKDDQFILSTEKLLLSHSGFYLCAWSLDWGEEQYFGPGTRLTVL.